This TCR beta chain was observed in a study of blood T cell repertoires in COVID-19. In the study overall: PBMCs, B-cell-depleted T cells, or T cells were the source of the cDNA or gDNA that made up the material.

The length of the CDR3 is 13 residues. With 2 bases removed from V and 6 bases from J, the gap between germline ends came to 9 bases. Germline V gives CDR1 SGHTS, CDR2 YDEGEE. This clone was counted a single time. Source study methods: By means of reference gene primer amplification, nucleated cell counts were estimated. Using immunoSEQ multiplex PCR, the repertoire was profiled, and TCRdb retains in-frame clones only, with some absent. The DNA gave D and trimming, while V, J and clone size come from that table. The sample contains about 210,000 clones, about nine tenths of which appear only once. This TCR was sampled from a man between 35 and 55 years old with acute or convalescent COVID-19. The sample was peripheral blood. The chain employs TRBV5-8 and TRBJ1-5, with D hard to call. The CDR3 DNA follows: TGTGCCAGCAGCTTACAGCACGGTCAGCCCCAGCATTTT. Translated: CASSLQHGQPQHF.